The following is a TCR beta chain sequence with its context. Libraries were prepared by immunoSEQ multiplex PCR; TCRdb keeps only in-frame clonotypes and omits some of them. The table records approximately 53,000 clones, around 90% of them present only once. This record belongs to a study of control samples from healthy donors and cancer patients. The germline V gene has CDR1 SGHTA and CDR2 FQGNSA. The CDR3 covers 14 residues. Trimming left V 5 bases short and J 2 bases short, with 13 bases between. The receptor was derived from a man aged 30 to 45 with colorectal cancer. The sample comprised PBMCs. This rearrangement joins TRBV7-2 to TRBJ2-7, with D perhaps TRBD1 or TRBD2 (6 bases each). DNA of the CDR3: TGTGCCAGCAGCCCGCTAGGGGGGACCTACGAGCAGTACTTC. It specifies CASSPLGGTYEQYF.